The 17 T cell receptor beta chains in this list originate from one sample, sequenced in a study of beta chain features in type 1 diabetes. The authors reverse transcribed all of the isolated RNA, so sequencing captured expressed TCRB transcripts. Generated by immunoSEQ multiplex PCR, the TCRdb table keeps only in-frame clones and is missing some. The sample records 600,000 to 650,000 clones, roughly a sixth being singletons. The material sequenced was naive CD4+ T cells from blood. These receptor sequences come from a young man in good health.

This clone was seen more than once but under ten times. This rearrangement joins TRBV7-9 to TRBJ2-4, with TRBD1 as a possible D gene (6 bases). The CDR3 is made up of 16 amino acids. Trimming pared 5 bases from V and 0 bases from J, leaving 14 bases between. Germline lookup yields CDR1 SEHNR and CDR2 FQNEAQ (reference sequence). CDR3 region: CASSPGARLAKNIQYF. The CDR3 nucleotides are TGTGCCAGCAGCCCAGGGGCCCGACTAGCCAAAAACATTCAGTACTTC.

In this sample, this clone turned up a few times. V usage is TRBV29-1 and J usage is TRBJ2-7, with 9 bases that match TRBD1. CDR3 length equals 13 residues. The J segment lost 3 bases and the V segment lost 4 bases, leaving 4 bases of the junction unmatched. Germline CDR1 is SQVTM and CDR2 is ANQGSEA. The chain's CDR3 is CSVVRDRDYEQYF. Written as DNA, the CDR3 is TGCAGCGTTGTACGGGACAGGGACTACGAGCAGTACTTC.

This clone was observed a handful of times. V and J are TRBV5-1 and TRBJ2-1; either TRBD1 or TRBD2 may supply D (5 bases each). Trimming took 4 bases from V and 7 from J, leaving 18 bases between them. CDR3 length equals 15 residues. The V gene's germline CDR1 is SGHRS and CDR2 YFSETQ. The CDR3 here is CASSAGTASRNEQFF. CDR3 DNA sequence: TGCGCCAGCAGCGCAGGGACGGCTAGTAGGAATGAGCAGTTCTTC.

The chain links TRBV2 to TRBJ2-4; the D gene is possibly TRBD2 (7 bases). The CDR3 is made up of 16 amino acids. Germline assignment: CDR1 SNHLY and CDR2 FYNNEI. The germline V and J ends were trimmed by 6 bases and 0 bases, with 15 bases remaining between them. DNA of the CDR3: TGTGCCAGCAGACAGGGAGGGATTCTAGCCAAAAACATTCAGTACTTC. Amino acid sequence: CASRQGGILAKNIQYF.

The V and J genes are TRBV2 and TRBJ2-3; 11 nucleotides line up with TRBD2. V was clipped by 4 bases and J by 4 bases; unmatched bases: 4. CDR1 and CDR2 (germline): SNHLY, FYNNEI. CDR3 size: 15 residues. The CDR3 reads CASSVAGGRADTQYF. The CDR3 nucleotides read TGTGCCAGCAGTGTAGCGGGGGGGAGAGCAGATACGCAGTATTTT.

This chain connects TRBV30 to TRBJ1-2, with D perhaps matching TRBD1 (6 bases). Germline CDR1 and CDR2: GTSNPN and SVGIG (reference sequence). This CDR3 contains 13 residues. V was cut by 4 bases and J by 8 bases, with 17 bases left in between. This CDR3 reads CAWNGQSSGGYTF. In DNA, the CDR3 is TGTGCCTGGAATGGACAGTCAAGCGGCGGCTACACCTTC.

The rearrangement links TRBV27 to TRBJ2-6; D ambiguous. The CDR3 contains 17 residues. CDR1 and CDR2 from the germline V gene are MNHEY and SMNVEV (reference sequence). Trimming removed 0 bases from V and 0 bases from J, with 9 bases in between. The CDR3 protein is CASSLSHRASGANVLTF. DNA for the CDR3: TGTGCCAGCAGTTTATCACACAGAGCCTCTGGGGCCAACGTCCTGACTTTC.

V and J are TRBV7-2 and TRBJ2-7; the match to TRBD2 covers 7 bases. The V gene's germline CDR1 is SGHTA and CDR2 FQGNSA. V trimming: 5 bases; J trimming: 7 bases; junction bases outside the gene matches: 5. This CDR3 comprises 12 residues. The CDR3 DNA is TGTGCCAGCAGCGTGGGAGGGTTAGAGCAGTACTTC. It translates to CASSVGGLEQYF.

The chain recombines TRBV5-8 with TRBJ1-1, with 7 nucleotides matching TRBD1. The CDR3 loop spans 16 amino acids. V shed 4 bases, J shed 6 bases, and the junction held 15 bases outside the gene matches. Germline V gene data show CDR1 as SGHTS and CDR2 as YDEGEE. The CDR3 region has the DNA TGTGCCAGCAGCCGGAGAGAGACAGGGCCCGGGGCTGAAGCTTTCTTT. Translated, it gives CASSRRETGPGAEAFF.

The chain couples TRBV18 to TRBJ2-3, with D hard to call. Germline CDR1 is KGHSH and CDR2 is LQKENI. The V end lost 3 bases, the J end lost 0 bases, and 16 bases lay between the germline ends. CDR3 length: 17 residues. CDR3 in DNA: TGTGCCAGCTCACCCTCAAGATCGGCGGCCAGCACAGATACGCAGTATTTT. This translates into CASSPSRSAASTDTQYF.

The chain uses TRBV7-9 and TRBJ1-4; TRBD1 matches at 7 bases. The trim removed 5 bases at V and 8 bases at J, leaving 8 bases unmatched. The CDR3 contains 14 residues. In germline, CDR1 is SEHNR, CDR2 FQNEAQ (reference sequence). The CDR3 loop is CASSADRVREKLFF. The CDR3 nucleotides read TGTGCCAGCAGCGCCGACAGGGTTCGAGAAAAACTGTTTTTT.

The chain uses TRBV5-1 and TRBJ1-1; 9 nucleotides match TRBD1. The CDR3 has 15 residues. Germline V gene sequence: CDR1 SGHRS, CDR2 YFSETQ. The J segment lost 5 bases and the V segment lost 1 base, leaving 6 bases of the junction unmatched. CDR3 sequence reads: CASSLRTGESTEAFF. The CDR3 region has the DNA TGCGCCAGCAGCTTGAGGACAGGGGAGTCTACTGAAGCTTTCTTT.

This chain's CDR3 is CASSQGIPDTQYF. The CDR3 DNA sequence: TGTGCCAGCAGCCAAGGGATCCCAGATACGCAGTATTTT. This chain links TRBV4-2 with TRBJ2-3; unclear D gene. V lost 1 base and J 4 bases, leaving 6 bases between the germline ends. This CDR3 has 13 residues. Per germline, CDR1 LGHNA and CDR2 YNFKEQ.

This clone was seen a handful of times. As DNA, the CDR3 is TGTGCCAGCAGCGTACCTAGCGGGGGCTATGAGCAGTTCTTC. As protein: CASSVPSGGYEQFF. This sequence joins TRBV9 and TRBJ2-1; the match to TRBD2 covers 10 bases. CDR1 SGDLS and CDR2 YYNGEE come from the germline V gene. This CDR3 spans 14 amino acids. Germline trimming cut 1 base from V and 8 bases from J; bases unmatched to any gene: 3.

The gene calls are TRBV19 and TRBJ2-6; 8 bases line up with TRBD1. Germline lookup yields CDR1 LNHDA and CDR2 SQIVND (reference sequence). With V trimmed by 2 bases and J by 2 bases, 5 bases remained unmatched. The CDR3 contains 17 residues. In nucleotides, the CDR3 is TGTGCCAGTAGTATATCTGGACAGGGCGCTGGGGCCAACGTCCTGACTTTC. Protein: CASSISGQGAGANVLTF.

This sequence joins TRBV7-8 and TRBJ2-7, with 11 bases lining up with TRBD1. Germline assignment: CDR1 SGHVS and CDR2 FQNEAQ. The CDR3 is made up of 16 amino acids. V shed 3 bases, J shed 4 bases, and the junction held 8 bases outside the gene matches. The CDR3 sequence is CASSFSVGTGGYEQYF. The CDR3 nucleotides are TGTGCCAGCAGCTTCTCGGTTGGGACAGGGGGGTACGAGCAGTACTTC.

The J gene is TRBJ2-3, the V gene TRBV9, with 15 bases fitting TRBD2. V shed 0 bases, J shed 6 bases, and the junction held 8 bases outside the gene matches. The CDR3 covers 18 residues. Per the germline V gene, CDR1 is SGDLS and CDR2 is YYNGEE. The CDR3: CASSVAPGLAGGPDTQYF. Written as DNA, the CDR3 is TGTGCCAGCAGCGTAGCTCCCGGACTAGCGGGGGGGCCGGATACGCAGTATTTT.